One and the same sample provided the 10 T cell receptor beta chains below, sequenced in a study of cytomegalovirus exposure and HLA in healthy donors (dated by TCRdb to 2016 to 2017). Library creation used the immunoSEQ multiplex PCR assay. The multiplex PCR relied on a mix of 60 forward primers for TCR Vbeta segments and 13 reverse primers for TCR Jbeta segments. The table was pulled from immuneACCESS by TCRdb, which kept in-frame rearrangements only. Such tables lose some clones; where checked, under half of the loss comes from unresolved V genes, and the rest has no known cause. In all, the sample holds roughly 180,000 clones, and about four fifths of those were seen once. The top ten clones comprise about 3% of the sample. Source material: PBMCs. These receptors came from a female donor in good health and CMV-seronegative.

This chain links TRBV5-4 with TRBJ1-1, with D tentatively TRBD1 (5 bases). Germline V gene sequence: CDR1 SGHNT, CDR2 YYREEE (reference sequence). Trimming took 0 bases from V and 6 from J, leaving 18 bases between them. CDR3 length: 16 residues. The CDR3 reads CASSLAPLTGGAEAFF. The CDR3 region has the DNA TGTGCCAGCAGCTTGGCCCCTTTAACAGGAGGGGCTGAAGCTTTCTTT.

The chain is built from TRBV27 and TRBJ1-1; 7 bases are shared with TRBD1. Germline CDR1 and CDR2: MNHEY and SMNVEV (reference sequence). This CDR3 comprises 14 residues. V was clipped by 6 bases and J by 0 bases; unmatched bases: 4. The CDR3: CASRDRPMNTEAFF. The CDR3 DNA reads as TGTGCCAGCAGGGACAGGCCCATGAACACTGAAGCTTTCTTT.

J is TRBJ1-2 and V is TRBV12-5, with D tentatively TRBD1 (6 bases). The CDR3 sequence is 13 residues long. Germline V gene lookup returns CDR1 LGHNT and CDR2 FRNRAP. V was cut by 3 bases and J by 8 bases, with 13 bases left in between. The CDR3 here is CASGFGGAEGYTF. The CDR3 DNA reads as TGTGCTAGTGGTTTTGGGGGGGCAGAGGGCTACACCTTC.

This clone was recorded once. V and J are TRBV5-1 and TRBJ1-1; D is undetermined. This CDR3 contains 13 residues. The germline CDR1 and CDR2 sequences are SGHRS and YFSETQ. V was cut by 1 base and J by 3 bases, with 7 bases left in between. CDR3 DNA sequence: TGCGCCAGCAGCTTGACTACCGACACTGAAGCTTTCTTT. It codes for CASSLTTDTEAFF.

The genes are TRBV20-1 and TRBJ2-3; no definite D call. This CDR3 is built from 9 residues. V dropped 7 bases and J dropped 10 bases, with 9 bases sitting between them. Per the germline V gene, CDR1 is DFQATT and CDR2 is SNEGSKA (reference sequence). The DNA of the CDR3 is TGCAGTGATTTCGTTGCGCAGTATTTT. Translated: CSDFVAQYF.

Remarks on this clone: At one end the junction does not follow the germline gene, possibly because of a read error. The rearrangement uses TRBV7-9 and TRBJ2-2, with D perhaps matching TRBD1 (6 bases). CDR3 length equals 15 residues. Per the germline V gene, CDR1 is SEHNR and CDR2 is FQNEAQ (reference sequence). The CDR3 loop is CSSSSTGSGAGELFF. CDR3 nucleotide sequence: TGTTCCAGCAGCAGCACAGGGTCGGGCGCCGGGGAGCTGTTTTTT.

Worth noting for this clone: The sample carries other DNA sequences with the same CDR3. The gene calls are TRBV2 and TRBJ2-2, with no clear D. The germline CDR1 and CDR2 sequences are SNHLY and FYNNEI. V was clipped by 5 bases and J by 0 bases, with 13 bases between them. The CDR3 contains 16 residues. The CDR3 DNA follows: TGTGCCAGCAGTTCCTCGACTGGCACGAACACCGGGGAGCTGTTTTTT. Amino acid sequence: CASSSSTGTNTGELFF.

This clone was recorded only once. The gene calls are TRBV9 and TRBJ2-7; TRBD1 aligns across 8 bases. This CDR3 has 13 residues. Germline loops: CDR1 SGDLS, CDR2 YYNGEE. Losses at the gene ends were 6 bases for V and 6 bases for J; bases not matched to a gene: 8. The CDR3, as DNA: TGTGCCAGCACCCCAGGGGGCGAGGGCGAGCAGTACTTC. It yields the protein CASTPGGEGEQYF.

The genes are TRBV9 and TRBJ2-3; 8 bases line up with TRBD2. CDR3 length: 17 residues. Germline V gene sequence: CDR1 SGDLS, CDR2 YYNGEE. The V gene end was trimmed by 0 bases and the J gene end by 1 base; junction bases not matched to a gene: 7. The CDR3 reads CASSVGRAGEGTDTQYF. DNA for the CDR3: TGTGCCAGCAGCGTAGGTCGAGCGGGAGAGGGCACAGATACGCAGTATTTT.

The chain joins TRBV6-1 to TRBJ2-7, with D possibly TRBD1 on 6 matching bases. V was clipped by 6 bases and J by 5 bases, with 8 bases between them. This CDR3 has 11 amino acids. The germline gives CDR1 MNHNS, CDR2 SASEGT. CDR3 coding DNA: TGTGCCAGCAGACAGGGTCACGAGCAGTACTTC. It is translated as CASRQGHEQYF.